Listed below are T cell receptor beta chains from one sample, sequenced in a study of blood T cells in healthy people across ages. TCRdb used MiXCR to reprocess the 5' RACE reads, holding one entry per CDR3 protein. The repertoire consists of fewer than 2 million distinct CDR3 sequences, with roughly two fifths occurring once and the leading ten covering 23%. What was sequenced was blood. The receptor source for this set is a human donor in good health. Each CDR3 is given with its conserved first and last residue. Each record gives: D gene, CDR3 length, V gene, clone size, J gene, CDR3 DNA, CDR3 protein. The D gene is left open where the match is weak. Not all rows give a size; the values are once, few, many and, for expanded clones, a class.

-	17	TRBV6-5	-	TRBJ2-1	TGTGCCAGCAGTTACACGGGACTGGGAAAGGCTAACAATGAGCAGTTCTTC	CASSYTGLGKANNEQFF
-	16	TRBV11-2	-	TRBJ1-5	TGTGCCAGCAGCTTAGGTGGGCAGACTACCAATCAGCCCCAGCATTTT	CASSLGGQTTNQPQHF
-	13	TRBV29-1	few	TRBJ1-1	TGCAGCGCGAAGGGACACCCGAACACTGAAGCTTTCTTT	CSAKGHPNTEAFF
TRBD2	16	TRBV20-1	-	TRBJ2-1	TGCGGTGCTAGATCCGGGGCTAGCGGGGTGTACAATGAGCAGTTCTTC	CGARSGASGVYNEQFF
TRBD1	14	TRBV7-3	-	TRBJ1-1	TGTGCCAGCAGCCAACAGGGGTTGGTTGGTGAAGCTTTCTTT	CASSQQGLVGEAFF
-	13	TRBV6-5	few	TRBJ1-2	TGTGCCAGCAGTACCACCGATTTAGAGGGCTACACCTTC	CASSTTDLEGYTF
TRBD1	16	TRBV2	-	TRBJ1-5	TGTGCCAGCAGTGATTTGACAGGGGGCAGGAATCAGCCCCAGCATTTT	CASSDLTGGRNQPQHF
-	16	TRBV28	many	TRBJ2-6	TGTGCCTATATGGGCAGGGCGGATTCTGGGGCCAACGTCCTGACTTTC	CAYMGRADSGANVLTF
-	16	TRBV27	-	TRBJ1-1	TGTGCCAGCAGTCCTCCGTCACGGACAAGGAACACTGAAGCTTTCTTT	CASSPPSRTRNTEAFF
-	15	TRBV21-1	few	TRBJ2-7	TGTGCCAGCAGCAAACGCACAGGGGGCTGCAACGAGCAGTACTTC	CASSKRTGGCNEQYF
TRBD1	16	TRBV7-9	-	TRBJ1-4	TGTGCCAGCAGCCCCAGCCGGGACAGGGGGAATGAAAAACTGTTTTTT	CASSPSRDRGNEKLFF
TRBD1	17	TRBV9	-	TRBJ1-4	TGTGCCAGCAGCGTAGCAACAGGGGGCCTGGCTAATGAAAAACTGTTTTTT	CASSVATGGLANEKLFF
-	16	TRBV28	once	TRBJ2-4	TGTGCCAGCAGTACCCTACGGGGTTGGGAGAGAAACATTCAGTACTTC	CASSTLRGWERNIQYF
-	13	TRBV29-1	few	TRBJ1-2	TGCAGCGTAACCGGGCCCAGACTCTATGGCTACACCTTC	CSVTGPRLYGYTF
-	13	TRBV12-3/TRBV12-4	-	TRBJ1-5	TGTGCCGGCAGCCAGTCAGGAGGCCAGCCCCAGCATTTT	CAGSQSGGQPQHF
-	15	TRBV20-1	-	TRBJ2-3	TGCAGTGCTTTATCTTTTTCCTGGACGGGAGATACGCAGTATTTT	CSALSFSWTGDTQYF
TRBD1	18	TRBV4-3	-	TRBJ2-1	TGCGCCAGCAGCCAAGCGGGTTTTGGGGGACAGGGTGGCAATGAGCAGTTCTTC	CASSQAGFGGQGGNEQFF
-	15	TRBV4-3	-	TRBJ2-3	TGCGCCAGCAGCCAAGTAGCTTCCGTGGCAGATACGCAGTATTTT	CASSQVASVADTQYF
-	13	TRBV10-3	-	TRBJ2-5	TGTGCCATCAGTGAGGATGGGGCGGAGACCCAGTACTTC	CAISEDGAETQYF
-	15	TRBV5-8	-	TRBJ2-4	TGTGCCAGCAGCTGGGGTTGGGGGGTTCGAAACATTCAGTACTTC	CASSWGWGVRNIQYF
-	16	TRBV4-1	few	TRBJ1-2	TGCGCCAGCAGCCAAGTTGGGGACATAACTGTCAATGGCTACACCTTC	CASSQVGDITVNGYTF
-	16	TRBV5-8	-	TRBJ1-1	TGTGCCAGCAGCTTGACCCGACAGGAATTGAACACTGAAGCTTTCTTT	CASSLTRQELNTEAFF
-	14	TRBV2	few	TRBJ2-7	TGTGCCAGCAGACAGACACTTGTAGGTTACGAGCAGTACTTC	CASRQTLVGYEQYF
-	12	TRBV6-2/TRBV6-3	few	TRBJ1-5	TGTGCCAGCTCTCGTGAGGGTCAGCCCCAGCATTTT	CASSREGQPQHF
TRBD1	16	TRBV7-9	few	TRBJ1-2	TGTGCCAGCGGCTTAGTTATGGACAGGGGTAGCTATGGCTACACCTTC	CASGLVMDRGSYGYTF
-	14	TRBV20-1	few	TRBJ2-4	TGCAGTGCCATTACTGGACGCTCATACAATGAGCAGTACTTC	CSAITGRSYNEQYF
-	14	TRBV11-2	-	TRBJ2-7	TGTGCCAGCAGCACCGGACACTTAAACTACGAGCAGTACTTC	CASSTGHLNYEQYF
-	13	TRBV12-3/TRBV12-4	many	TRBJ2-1	TGTGCCAGCAGTTTATTACTTTACAATGAGCAGTTCTTC	CASSLLLYNEQFF
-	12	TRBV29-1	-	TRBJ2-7	TGCAGCGTTTCGGAGAGCTCCTACGAGCAGTACTTC	CSVSESSYEQYF